This T cell receptor (beta chain) was captured in a study of blood T cell repertoires in COVID-19. As for the study in general: The origin of the acute and convalescent COVID-19 samples was the United States, Italy and Spain.

This CDR3 region has 14 residues. Germline V CDR1 and CDR2: GTSNPN, SVGIG (reference sequence). V was pared by 4 bases and J by 0 bases, with 3 bases of the junction left unmatched. Assay used: immunoSEQ multiplex PCR; TCRdb lists only in-frame clones, some missing. Of about 200,000 clones listed, around 89% were seen once; the top ten hold roughly 8.8%. Assignment of participants to cohorts was predicated upon participant-reported clinical history. This TCR came from a woman under 30 who had recovered from COVID-19. The chain is built from TRBV30 and TRBJ1-3, with 7 bases lining up with TRBD1. Sequencing used PBMCs or T cells enriched from blood (not recorded which). Here the CDR3 reads CAWNQGVSGNTIYF. The CDR3 nucleotides read TGTGCCTGGAATCAGGGGGTCTCTGGAAACACCATATATTTT.